The T cell receptor beta chain described here comes from a study of T cell changes during pregnancy in multiple sclerosis. Sequenced by immunoSEQ multiplex PCR; TCRdb stores in-frame clones only, minus some. The sample carries tens of thousands of clones, 92% recorded once. The receptor comes from a female donor in good health, enrolled as a control in a pregnancy study. Sequences were derived from peripheral blood, sampled in the first trimester of pregnancy.

CDR3 bases: TGTGCCAGCAGTGAAGGACAGGGGAGGCATGAAAAACTGTTTTTT. Translated, it gives CASSEGQGRHEKLFF. V is TRBV6-1 and J is TRBJ1-4, with 8 bases lining up with TRBD1. Looked up from germline, CDR1 is MNHNS and CDR2 is SASEGT. CDR3 size: 15 residues. V trimming: 1 base; J trimming: 6 bases; junction bases outside the gene matches: 4.